These T cell receptor beta chains were read from a single sample in a study of control samples from healthy donors and cancer patients. Sequenced by immunoSEQ multiplex PCR; TCRdb stores in-frame clones only, minus some. The sample carries 100,000 to 120,000 clones, over 75% recorded once. The sample comprised PBMCs. The receptors derive from a woman aged 55-69 years with lung cancer. Each CDR3 is given with its conserved first and last residue. A D gene is named only where the DNA matches it firmly. Size tells how often a clone was seen (once, few, many) or the class of an expanded clone, and some rows leave it out.

j_call,v_call,clone_size,d_call,cdr3_nt,cdr3_aa
TRBJ1-1,TRBV24-1,NA,NA,TGTGCCACCAGTGATTCCACAGGGAGTGAAGCTTTCTTT,CATSDSTGSEAFF
TRBJ1-4,TRBV18,NA,NA,TGTGCCAGCTCACCAGGAGTAACTAATGAAAAACTGTTTTTT,CASSPGVTNEKLFF
TRBJ2-7,TRBV6-6,NA,NA,TGTGCCAGCAGTTACATCGAACAGGGGGGGGCGGAAGAGCAGTACTTC,CASSYIEQGGAEEQYF
TRBJ1-2,TRBV9,NA,NA,TGTGCCAGCAGCGTAGAAGGGGACGGCTATGGCTACACCTTC,CASSVEGDGYGYTF
TRBJ2-7,TRBV24-1,NA,TRBD1,TGTGCCACCAGTGATACCCGGGACAGGGTGAGCGAGCAGTACTTC,CATSDTRDRVSEQYF
TRBJ1-1,TRBV7-9,once,TRBD1,TGTGCCAGCAGCTTAGGGACAGGGGCGGGAGGTACTGAAGCTTTCTTT,CASSLGTGAGGTEAFF
TRBJ2-2,TRBV27,NA,NA,TGTGCCAGCAGCCCAGAGAACACCGGGGAGCTGTTTTTT,CASSPENTGELFF
TRBJ2-5,TRBV5-6,NA,NA,TGTGCCAGCAGCTTGGCGGTCCAAGAGACCCAGTACTTC,CASSLAVQETQYF
TRBJ2-1,TRBV5-1,NA,TRBD2,TGCGCCAGCAGTATCGGCGGGAGGAGGGGCAATGAGCAGTTCTTC,CASSIGGRRGNEQFF
TRBJ1-2,TRBV4-2,NA,NA,TGTGCCAGCAGCCAAGATAGACGCAGAAATGGCTACACCTTC,CASSQDRRRNGYTF
TRBJ2-1,TRBV5-4,NA,NA,TGTGCCAGCAGTATTCTCCTAGCGCACCTAGATTATTACAATGAGCAGTTCTTC,CASSILLAHLDYYNEQFF
TRBJ2-1,TRBV7-9,NA,TRBD1,TGTGCCAGCAGCCACGGACAGGGGGCGATGGATGAGCAGTTCTTC,CASSHGQGAMDEQFF
TRBJ2-7,TRBV21-1,NA,NA,TGTGCCAGCAGCAAAGCTCATACAGGGGCGAGGTCCTACGAGCAGTACTTC,CASSKAHTGARSYEQYF
TRBJ2-5,TRBV9,NA,NA,TGTGCCAGCAGCCTGAGGGCCGCGGAGACCCAGTACTTC,CASSLRAAETQYF
TRBJ1-3,TRBV18,NA,NA,TGTGCCAGCTCCCTCACTGGGGACACCATATATTTT,CASSLTGDTIYF
TRBJ1-1,TRBV5-8,NA,NA,TGTGCCAGCAGCTTGGGGCTTGGGGACCCTGAAGCTTTCTTT,CASSLGLGDPEAFF
TRBJ2-5,TRBV11-3,NA,NA,TGTGCCAGCAGCTCGGACAGTGAGACCCAGTACTTC,CASSSDSETQYF
TRBJ2-5,TRBV11-3,NA,NA,TGTGCCAGCAGCTTAGTGGGTGGAGAGACCCAGTACTTC,CASSLVGGETQYF
TRBJ2-1,TRBV19,NA,TRBD1,TGTGCCAGTAGTAGAAGGACAGGGGTCTCGAGCTCCTACAATGAGCAGTTCTTC,CASSRRTGVSSSYNEQFF
TRBJ1-2,TRBV3-1/TRBV3-2,NA,TRBD1,TGTGCCAGCAGCAATTCCGGGACAGGGGTCTATGGCTACACCTTC,CASSNSGTGVYGYTF
TRBJ2-2,TRBV7-9,once,TRBD2,TGTGCCAGCAGCTCACGGGGACTAGCGGACACCGGGGAGCTGTTTTTT,CASSSRGLADTGELFF
TRBJ1-6,TRBV30,NA,NA,TGTGCCTGGAGTGTAACCGGGCAATATAATTCACCCCTCCACTTT,CAWSVTGQYNSPLHF
TRBJ1-3,TRBV7-2,NA,TRBD1,TGTGCCAGCAGGCGGGACAGCGAGGCCCTTAGTGGAAACACCATATATTTT,CASRRDSEALSGNTIYF
TRBJ2-7,TRBV5-1,NA,TRBD2,TGCGCCAGCAGCTTGGGAAACGGGGGGGCTTACGAGCAGTACTTC,CASSLGNGGAYEQYF
TRBJ2-1,TRBV11-2,NA,TRBD1,TGTGCCAGCAGCACACGACAGGGGGTTAAGGTTAGGAGAGGGTTCTTC,CASSTRQGVKVRRGFF
TRBJ1-1,TRBV19,NA,NA,TGTGCCAGTATTCAGGCAGGGGAAGGCCCTGAAGCTTTCTTT,CASIQAGEGPEAFF
TRBJ1-4,TRBV7-2,NA,TRBD1,TGTGCCAGCAGCCTCGGACAGGGTGAAAAACTGTTTTTT,CASSLGQGEKLFF
TRBJ2-1,TRBV6-5,NA,NA,TGTGCCAGCAGACCCCCTAGCAGCTCCTACAATGAGCAGTTCTTC,CASRPPSSSYNEQFF
TRBJ1-2,TRBV7-8,NA,NA,TGTGCCAGCAGCTTTACTGACAGTGCCCTACCCAATGGCTACACCTTC,CASSFTDSALPNGYTF